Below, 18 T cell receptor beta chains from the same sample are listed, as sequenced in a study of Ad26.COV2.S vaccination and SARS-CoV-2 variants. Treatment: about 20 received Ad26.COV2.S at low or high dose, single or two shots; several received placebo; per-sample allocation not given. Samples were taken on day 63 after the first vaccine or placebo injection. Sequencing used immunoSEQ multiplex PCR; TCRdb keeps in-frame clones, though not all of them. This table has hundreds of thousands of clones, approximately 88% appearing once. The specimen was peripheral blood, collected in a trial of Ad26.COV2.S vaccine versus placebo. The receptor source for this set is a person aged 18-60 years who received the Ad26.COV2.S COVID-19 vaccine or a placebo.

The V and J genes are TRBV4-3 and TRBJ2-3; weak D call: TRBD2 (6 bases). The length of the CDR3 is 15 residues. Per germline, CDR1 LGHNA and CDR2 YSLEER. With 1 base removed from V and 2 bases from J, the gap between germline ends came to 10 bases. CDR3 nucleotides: TGCGCCAGCAGCCAAGCGGGACTCTACACAGATACGCAGTATTTT. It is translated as CASSQAGLYTDTQYF.

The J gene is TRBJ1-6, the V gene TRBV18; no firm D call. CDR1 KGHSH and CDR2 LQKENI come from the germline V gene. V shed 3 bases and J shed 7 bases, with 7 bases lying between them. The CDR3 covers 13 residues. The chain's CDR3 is CASSPGENSPLHF. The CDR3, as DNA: TGTGCCAGCTCACCCGGGGAAAATTCACCCCTCCACTTT.

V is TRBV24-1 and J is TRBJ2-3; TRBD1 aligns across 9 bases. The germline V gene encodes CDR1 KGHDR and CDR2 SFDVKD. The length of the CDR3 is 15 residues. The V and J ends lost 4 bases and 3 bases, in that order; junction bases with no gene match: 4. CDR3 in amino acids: CATSEQGAGTDTQYF. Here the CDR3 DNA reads TGTGCCACCAGTGAACAGGGGGCAGGGACAGATACGCAGTATTTT.

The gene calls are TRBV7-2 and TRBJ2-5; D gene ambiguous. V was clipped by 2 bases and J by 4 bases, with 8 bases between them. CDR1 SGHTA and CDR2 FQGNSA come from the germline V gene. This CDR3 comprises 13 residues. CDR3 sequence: CASSLNYRETQYF. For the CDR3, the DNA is TGTGCCAGCAGCTTAAACTATAGAGAGACCCAGTACTTC. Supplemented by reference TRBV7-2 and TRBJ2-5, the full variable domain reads GAGVSQSPSNKVTEKGKDVELRCDPISGHTALYWYRQSLGQGLEFLIYFQGNSAPDKSGLPSDRFSAERTGGSVSTLTIQRTQQEDSAVYLCASSLNYRETQYFGPGTRLLVL.

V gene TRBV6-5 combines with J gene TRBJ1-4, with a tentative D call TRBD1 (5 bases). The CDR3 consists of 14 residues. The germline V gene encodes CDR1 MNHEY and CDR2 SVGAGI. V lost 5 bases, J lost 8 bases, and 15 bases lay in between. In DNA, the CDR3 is TGTGCCAGCAGTATCTGGGGGGGTCGGGAAAAACTGTTTTTT. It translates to CASSIWGGREKLFF.

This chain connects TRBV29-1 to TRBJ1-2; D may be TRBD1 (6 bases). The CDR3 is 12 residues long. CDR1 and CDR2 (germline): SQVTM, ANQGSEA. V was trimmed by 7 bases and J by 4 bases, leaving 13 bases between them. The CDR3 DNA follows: TGCAGCGCAGACAGGATTTCCTATGGCTACACCTTC. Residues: CSADRISYGYTF.

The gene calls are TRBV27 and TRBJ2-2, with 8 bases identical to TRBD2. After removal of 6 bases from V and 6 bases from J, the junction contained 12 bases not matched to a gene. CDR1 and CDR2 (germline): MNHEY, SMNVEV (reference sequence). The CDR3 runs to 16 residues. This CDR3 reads CASSGTGTRRSGELFF. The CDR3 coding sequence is TGTGCCAGCAGCGGCACCGGGACTAGAAGGTCCGGGGAGCTGTTTTTT.

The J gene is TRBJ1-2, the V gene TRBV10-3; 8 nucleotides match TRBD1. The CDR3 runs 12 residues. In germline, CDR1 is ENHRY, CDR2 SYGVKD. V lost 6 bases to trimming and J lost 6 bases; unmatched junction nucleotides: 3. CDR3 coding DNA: TGTGCCATCAGGAACAGGGGGGATGGCTACACCTTC. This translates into CAIRNRGDGYTF.

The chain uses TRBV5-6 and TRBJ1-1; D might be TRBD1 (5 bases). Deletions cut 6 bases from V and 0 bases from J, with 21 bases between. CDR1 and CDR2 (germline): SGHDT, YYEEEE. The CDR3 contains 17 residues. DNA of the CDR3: TGTGCCAGCACCCCTGCCGAGGACAACTACATGAACACTGAAGCTTTCTTT. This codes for CASTPAEDNYMNTEAFF.

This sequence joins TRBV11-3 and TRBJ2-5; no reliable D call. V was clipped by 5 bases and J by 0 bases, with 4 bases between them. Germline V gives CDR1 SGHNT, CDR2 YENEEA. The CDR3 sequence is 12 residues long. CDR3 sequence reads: CASSRDQETQYF. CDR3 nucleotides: TGTGCCAGCAGCCGGGACCAAGAGACCCAGTACTTC.

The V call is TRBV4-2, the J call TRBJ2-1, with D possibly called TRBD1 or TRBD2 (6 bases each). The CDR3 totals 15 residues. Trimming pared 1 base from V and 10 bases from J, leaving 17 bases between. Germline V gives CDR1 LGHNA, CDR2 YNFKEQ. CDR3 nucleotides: TGTGCCAGCAGCCAAGTCGGGACCGGAGGGGGAGAGCAGTTCTTC. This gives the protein CASSQVGTGGGEQFF.

This CDR3 reads CASSRQGGDTEAFF. CDR3 DNA: TGTGCCAGTAGTAGACAGGGTGGGGACACTGAAGCTTTCTTT. The J gene is TRBJ1-1, the V gene TRBV19, with 7 bases aligning to TRBD1. V dropped 4 bases and J dropped 3; count of bases not matched to a gene: 5. CDR3 length: 14 residues. The germline V gene has CDR1 LNHDA and CDR2 SQIVND (reference sequence).

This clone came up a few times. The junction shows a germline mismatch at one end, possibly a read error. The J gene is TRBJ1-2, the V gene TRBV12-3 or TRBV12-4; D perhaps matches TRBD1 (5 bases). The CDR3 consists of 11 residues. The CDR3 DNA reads TGTGCCAGCAGTTGGGGGGGTAGTCTGGTCTTC. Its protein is CASSWGGSLVF.

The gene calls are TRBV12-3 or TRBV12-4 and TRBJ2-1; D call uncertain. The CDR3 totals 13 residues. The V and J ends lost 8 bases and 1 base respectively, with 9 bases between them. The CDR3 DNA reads TGTGCCAGCGCTCCCGGATCCTACAATGAGCAGTTCTTC. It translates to CASAPGSYNEQFF.

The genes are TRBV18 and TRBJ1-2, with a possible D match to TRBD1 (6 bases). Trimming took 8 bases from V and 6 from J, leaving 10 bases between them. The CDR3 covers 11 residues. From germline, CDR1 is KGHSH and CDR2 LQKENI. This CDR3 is CASTGLHGYTF. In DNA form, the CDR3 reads TGTGCCAGCACAGGGTTACATGGCTACACCTTC.

CDR3 coding DNA: TGTGCCAGCAGCTTTTTCAAGGACAGTAACTATGATGAGCAGTTCTTC. Translated: CASSFFKDSNYDEQFF. V gene TRBV7-9 combines with J gene TRBJ2-1, with D tentatively TRBD1 (6 bases). Per germline, CDR1 SEHNR and CDR2 FQNEAQ (reference sequence). CDR3 length: 16 amino acids. The V gene lost 3 bases and the J gene lost 8 bases, with 20 bases spanning the gap.

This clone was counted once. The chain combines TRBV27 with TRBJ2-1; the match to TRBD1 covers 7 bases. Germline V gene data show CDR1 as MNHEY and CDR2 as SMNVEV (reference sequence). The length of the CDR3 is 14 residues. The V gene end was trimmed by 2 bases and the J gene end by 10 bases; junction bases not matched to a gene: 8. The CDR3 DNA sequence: TGTGCCAGCAGTTTACGGACAGGTTTGGTCGAGCAGTTCTTC. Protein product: CASSLRTGLVEQFF.

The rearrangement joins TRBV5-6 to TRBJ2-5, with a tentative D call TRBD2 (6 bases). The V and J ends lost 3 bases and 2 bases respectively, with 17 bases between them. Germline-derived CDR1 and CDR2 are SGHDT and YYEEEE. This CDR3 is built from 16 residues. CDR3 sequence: CASSYPDGGRQETQYF. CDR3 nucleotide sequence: TGTGCCAGCAGCTACCCCGACGGGGGACGACAAGAGACCCAGTACTTC. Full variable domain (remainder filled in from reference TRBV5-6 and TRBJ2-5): DAGVTQSPTHLIKTRGQQVTLRCSPKSGHDTVSWYQQALGQGPQFIFQYYEEEERQRGNFPDRFSGHQFPNYSSELNVNALLLGDSALYLCASSYPDGGRQETQYFGPGTRLLVL.